What follows is one T cell receptor beta chain and its context. After removal of 3 bases from V and 11 bases from J, the junction contained 8 bases not matched to a gene. Germline CDR1 is SGHTA and CDR2 is FQGNSA. The CDR3 runs 14 residues. Assay: immunoSEQ multiplex PCR; the TCRdb copy retains only in-frame clones and omits some. The table records some 150,000 clones, roughly 77% of them present only once. These data originate in a study of blood T cell repertoires in COVID-19. Background on the study: COVID-19 samples, acute and convalescent, were from the United States, Italy and Spain. T cells, B-cell-depleted T cells, or PBMCs supplied cDNA or gDNA.

The receptor was derived from an older woman with COVID-19, enrolled during active disease. Sequencing was done on a sample of peripheral blood. This sequence joins TRBV7-2 and TRBJ1-4, with TRBD1 matching 8 bases. CDR3 in DNA: TGTGCCAGCAGCTTGGACAGGGAATCGGGGAAACTGTTTTTT. Its translation: CASSLDRESGKLFF.